Listed below are T cell receptor beta chains from one sample, sequenced in a study of blood T cells in healthy people across ages. TCRdb re-analysed the 5' RACE reads in MiXCR, keeping a single row per CDR3 protein. The repertoire consists of hundreds of thousands of distinct CDR3 sequences, with under 55% occurring once and the leading ten covering 20% to 25%. The sequenced sample was blood. These receptors all stem from a man older than 75 in good health. Both conserved end residues are part of each CDR3. A D gene is named only where the DNA matches it firmly. A row's size may be missing; if present it is once, few, many or a size class.

abundance	v_gene	d_gene	j_gene	CDR3nt	CDR3aa
-	TRBV12-3/TRBV12-4	-	TRBJ2-2	TGTGCCAGCAGCCCTACTTCCGTAATCGGGGAGCTGTTTTTT	CASSPTSVIGELFF
-	TRBV20-1	-	TRBJ2-3	TGCAGTGCCCAACACCCGGGGCTAGCAGGGGATACGCAGTATTTT	CSAQHPGLAGDTQYF
-	TRBV28	-	TRBJ2-7	TGTGCCAGCAGTCCAGACTACTACGAGCAGTACTTC	CASSPDYYEQYF
-	TRBV7-6	-	TRBJ2-1	TGTGCCAGCAGCCCGACAGGAACTCCTGTGTACCCCTACAATGAGCAGTTCTTC	CASSPTGTPVYPYNEQFF
-	TRBV4-2	-	TRBJ1-3	TGTGCCAGCAGCCAAGGTCCCCAGAGGACTGGAAACACCATATATTTT	CASSQGPQRTGNTIYF
-	TRBV20-1	-	TRBJ1-2	TGCAGTGCTAGAAGGAGGGGCCAGGTCGTCTATGGCTACACCTTC	CSARRRGQVVYGYTF
few	TRBV10-3	TRBD1	TRBJ2-2	TGTGCCATCATGGACGGTACAGGGGGTGGTGAGACCGGGGAGCTGTTTTTT	CAIMDGTGGGETGELFF
few	TRBV18	-	TRBJ2-3	TGTGCCAGCTCACCCTACGCCTCGGGCGGGACCACAGATACGCAGTATTTT	CASSPYASGGTTDTQYF
-	TRBV5-1	TRBD1	TRBJ2-3	TGCGCCAGCAGCTTGTGGAGCGACAGGGGCACAGATACGCAGTATTTT	CASSLWSDRGTDTQYF
few	TRBV27	TRBD2	TRBJ2-7	TGTGCCAGCAGTCCTATCGGACTAGCGGGAGACCACGAGCAGTACTTC	CASSPIGLAGDHEQYF
-	TRBV5-1	-	TRBJ2-7	TGCGCCAGCAGCTTGCGCCTAACCTACGAGCAGTACTTC	CASSLRLTYEQYF
-	TRBV7-9	-	TRBJ2-3	TGTGCCAGCCTCGACGTGAAAGGGACAACAGATACGCAGTATTTT	CASLDVKGTTDTQYF
-	TRBV4-3	TRBD2	TRBJ2-1	TGCGCCAGCAGCCAAGATCTAGCGGGAGGGCCTAAGGATGAGCAGTTCTTC	CASSQDLAGGPKDEQFF
-	TRBV5-1	TRBD1	TRBJ1-2	TGCGCCAGCAGCTTGCCGGGACAGGGCCATGGCTACACCTTC	CASSLPGQGHGYTF
-	TRBV6-5	-	TRBJ2-2	TGTGCCAGCAGTTCCGGCCTCTCCCGCGGGCTAACTCCCGGGGAGCTGTTTTTT	CASSSGLSRGLTPGELFF
few	TRBV7-2	TRBD2	TRBJ2-3	TGTGCCAGCAGCCAGGGACTAGGAGCCGGGGGAGATACGCAGTATTTT	CASSQGLGAGGDTQYF
-	TRBV7-2	TRBD2	TRBJ2-5	TGTGCCAGCAGAAACGGACTAGCGGGCCTCCAAGAGACCCAGTACTTC	CASRNGLAGLQETQYF
-	TRBV20-1	-	TRBJ2-7	TGCAGTGCTAAGGCTAAGTACGAGCAGTACTTC	CSAKAKYEQYF
-	TRBV3-1	-	TRBJ2-5	TGTGCCAGCAGCCCGACAAGAGGGCGAATCAGGGATCCCCAAGAGACCCAGTACTTC	CASSPTRGRIRDPQETQYF
few	TRBV10-3	-	TRBJ2-3	TGTGCCACCCACGGTGGGCGAGGTCCCCCTACGCAGTATTTT	CATHGGRGPPTQYF
many	TRBV27	TRBD1	TRBJ2-1	TGTGCCAGCAGTCCCCGGACAGGTAACAATGAGCAGTTCTTC	CASSPRTGNNEQFF
-	TRBV4-2	-	TRBJ1-1	TGTGCCAGCAGCCAAGAGGCCAGCAACACTGAAGCTTTCTTT	CASSQEASNTEAFF
many	TRBV6-6	-	TRBJ2-5	TGTGCCAGCAGTGCCGGCTCGTGGGGCCACCAAGAGACCCAGTACTTC	CASSAGSWGHQETQYF
few	TRBV10-3	-	TRBJ2-7	TGTGCCATCAGTGAGCTACAGGGTAAGAACTACGAGCAGTACTTC	CAISELQGKNYEQYF
-	TRBV12-3/TRBV12-4	-	TRBJ1-4	TGTGCCAGCAGCCTTCAACTGGGTGAAAAACTGTTTTTT	CASSLQLGEKLFF
-	TRBV28	-	TRBJ2-1	TGTGCCTGCGAAGGGGACACTACCTACAATGAGCAGTTCTTC	CACEGDTTYNEQFF
-	TRBV13	-	TRBJ1-4	TGTGCCAGCAGCTTCAGGCCCCGGGAAAAACTGTTTTTT	CASSFRPREKLFF
-	TRBV5-1	TRBD2	TRBJ2-5	TGCGCCAGCAGCATTCTAGCGGGAGGACTTCAAGAGACCCAGTACTTC	CASSILAGGLQETQYF
-	TRBV20-1	-	TRBJ1-3	TGCAGTGCTAGAGGGACAGCCACCTCTGGAAACACCATATATTTT	CSARGTATSGNTIYF
-	TRBV10-2	TRBD1	TRBJ2-7	TGCGCCAGCAACCGGGACAGGGCCTACGAGCAGTACTTC	CASNRDRAYEQYF
-	TRBV11-2	-	TRBJ2-3	TGTGCCAGCAGCCCTCCATTGGGGAACACAGATACGCAGTATTTT	CASSPPLGNTDTQYF
-	TRBV5-5	-	TRBJ1-5	TGTGCCAGCAGTGACGACATGATCGATCAGCCCCAGCATTTT	CASSDDMIDQPQHF
once	TRBV28	TRBD1	TRBJ2-5	TGTGCCAGCCGGGACAGGGTCCAGCACAAAGAGTACTTC	CASRDRVQHKEYF
-	TRBV3-1	TRBD2	TRBJ2-1	TGTGCCAGCAGCCAAGCCCCCGGGGGGAGGGCCTACAATGAGCAGTTCTTC	CASSQAPGGRAYNEQFF
-	TRBV12-3/TRBV12-4	-	TRBJ2-3	TGCGCCAGCAGCAGGCTAGGTGGAGATACGCAGTATTTT	CASSRLGGDTQYF
-	TRBV6-6	-	TRBJ2-4	TGTGCCAGCAGGCCGGTGGAGCTAGCCAAAAACATTCAGTACTTC	CASRPVELAKNIQYF
-	TRBV12-3/TRBV12-4	-	TRBJ2-7	TGTGCCAGCAGGCGGGACATCATCCCGTACGAGCAGTACTTC	CASRRDIIPYEQYF
-	TRBV20-1	TRBD1	TRBJ2-7	TGCAGTGCTTGGGACAGGGCTAAGGGAAGGCAGTACTTC	CSAWDRAKGRQYF
-	TRBV20-1	TRBD2	TRBJ2-5	TGCAGTGCTAGAGATATGAGACTAGCTTTCCAAGAGACCCAGTACTTC	CSARDMRLAFQETQYF
-	TRBV5-1	TRBD1	TRBJ1-1	TGCGCCAGCAGCTTGGCCGGGACAGTCAACACTGAAGCTTTCTTT	CASSLAGTVNTEAFF
-	TRBV20-1	-	TRBJ1-5	TGCAGTGCTTCCCCTGGGAATAGCAATCAGCCCCAGCATTTT	CSASPGNSNQPQHF
-	TRBV30	-	TRBJ2-1	TGTGCCTGGAGTGGATACGATGAGCAGTTCTTC	CAWSGYDEQFF
once	TRBV7-2	-	TRBJ2-7	TGTGCCAGCAGCTTAGGGGCCGGACAGAGGACCTACGAGCAGTACTTC	CASSLGAGQRTYEQYF
-	TRBV29-1	TRBD2	TRBJ2-1	TGCAGCGTTGTCGGCGGGAGAAAAACCAATGAGCAGTTCTTC	CSVVGGRKTNEQFF
-	TRBV20-1	TRBD1	TRBJ1-1	TGCAGTGCTAGTGGAGACAGGGGGAAGGTTGAAGCTTTCTTT	CSASGDRGKVEAFF
-	TRBV5-1	-	TRBJ2-3	TGCGCCAGCAGATCTCCGGGACAAAGCACAGATACGCAGTATTTT	CASRSPGQSTDTQYF
once	TRBV29-1	TRBD2	TRBJ2-5	TGCAGCGTTGAAGAAGCAACGGGACTACTTAAAGAGACCCAGTACTTC	CSVEEATGLLKETQYF
-	TRBV7-9	TRBD1	TRBJ2-7	TGTGCCAGCAGCCCAGAGCGTAGACGAGACAGGGGCTCCTACGAGCAGTACTTC	CASSPERRRDRGSYEQYF
few	TRBV20-1	TRBD2	TRBJ2-6	TGCAGTGCTAGGCTAGCGGGGCCCTCTGGGGCCAACGTCCTGACTTTC	CSARLAGPSGANVLTF
-	TRBV7-9	TRBD1	TRBJ1-5	TGTGCCAGCAGCTTAGGGGACAGCTATCAGCCCCAGCATTTT	CASSLGDSYQPQHF
-	TRBV11-1	TRBD1	TRBJ2-3	TGTGCCAGCAGCCCTACCTTAGGCCGCCCCGACAGGGGGCTGGAGGATACGCAGTATTTT	CASSPTLGRPDRGLEDTQYF
-	TRBV11-2	TRBD2	TRBJ2-1	TGTGCCAGCAGTGAAATAGCGGGAGGCTACAATGAGCAGTTCTTC	CASSEIAGGYNEQFF
-	TRBV5-1	-	TRBJ2-5	TGCGCCAGCAGTCCGGACACACCGTACCAAGAGACCCAGTACTTC	CASSPDTPYQETQYF
-	TRBV25-1	-	TRBJ1-5	TGTGCCAGCAGTGAAGGCACCCATAGCAATCAGCCCCAGCATTTT	CASSEGTHSNQPQHF
-	TRBV20-1	-	TRBJ2-7	TGCAGTGCTAGGGGGGGTCAGGGTAGCCGGACCTACGAGCAGTACTTC	CSARGGQGSRTYEQYF